This entry describes one T cell receptor (beta chain). Its specificity is not known. The PCR used 60 Vbeta and 13 Jbeta primers. Clones were sequenced by immunoSEQ multiplex PCR, and TCRdb holds only the in-frame ones, with some missing. The repertoire has about 110,000 clones, 60% to 85% of them found once; the top ten carry approximately 2.8%. The record originates from a study of cytomegalovirus exposure and HLA in healthy donors. Study findings and constraints: Highest at DRB1 and lowest at HLA-C, TCR association rates differed among HLA loci in a later analysis. Three chains tied to CMV proved CMV antigen-specific in vitro.

This clonotype was sampled from a male donor in good health and CMV-seropositive. The sequenced sample was PBMCs.

The DNA of the CDR3 is TGTGCCAGCAGCCCACCCCTGGCGGGGCTGCTGGGGCAGCCCCAGCATTTT. This encodes CASSPPLAGLLGQPQHF. The chain uses TRBV5-8 and TRBJ1-5, with D tentatively TRBD1 (5 bases). The CDR3 totals 17 residues. V was trimmed by 4 bases and J by 7 bases, leaving 24 bases between them. Germline lookup yields CDR1 SGHTS and CDR2 YDEGEE.